These T cell receptor beta chains were read from a single sample in a study of blood T cell repertoires in COVID-19. Using immunoSEQ multiplex PCR, the repertoire was profiled, and TCRdb retains in-frame clones only, with some absent. This table holds about 100,000 clones, about 88% found once. Sequenced sample: peripheral blood. These receptors were collected from a man aged 25 to 45 in a cohort sampled during active COVID-19. Each CDR3 is given with its conserved first and last residue. A D gene is named only where the DNA matches it firmly. The size of a clone is reported for some rows only, either as once, few or many, or as a class for expanded clones.

j_gene	abundance	v_gene	d_gene	CDR3nt	CDR3aa
TRBJ2-7	.	TRBV4-1	TRBD2	TGCGCCAGCAGCCAAGCAGCGGGGTGGACCTACGAGCAGTACTTC	CASSQAAGWTYEQYF
TRBJ2-2	once	TRBV9	.	TGTGCCAGCAGCTCACCCTTTTGGGGAGAGAACACCGGGGAGCTGTTTTTT	CASSSPFWGENTGELFF
TRBJ1-2	.	TRBV12-3/TRBV12-4	.	TGTGCCAGCAGTTTTGCAGATAACTATGGCTACACCTTC	CASSFADNYGYTF
TRBJ2-5	.	TRBV6-5	.	TGTGCCAGCAGTTACAGGAGAGAGACCCAGTACTTC	CASSYRRETQYF
TRBJ2-1	once	TRBV6-2/TRBV6-3	TRBD2	TGTGCCAGCAGCTTAGGGGAAATAGCGGGGGCCAATGAGCAGTTCTTC	CASSLGEIAGANEQFF
TRBJ2-1	.	TRBV9	TRBD2	TGTGCCAGCAGCGTAGGACTAGCGGGGGGGAGTACCTACAATGAGCAGTTCTTC	CASSVGLAGGSTYNEQFF
TRBJ2-7	.	TRBV27	TRBD1	TGTGCCAGCAGTTTATCGACAGGGGGCCTCGCCTACGAGCAGTACTTC	CASSLSTGGLAYEQYF
TRBJ2-7	.	TRBV2	TRBD1	TGTGCCAGCAGTGAAATCCCAGGGGGTTTCGACGAGCAGTACTTC	CASSEIPGGFDEQYF
TRBJ1-2	few	TRBV7-9	.	TGTGCCAGCAGCTTTAGGGGTGGAGGCTACACCTTC	CASSFRGGGYTF
TRBJ2-6	once	TRBV5-1	.	TGCGCCAGCAGTTCCCGGACAGACTCTGGGGCCAACGTCCTGACTTTC	CASSSRTDSGANVLTF
TRBJ2-7	.	TRBV5-1	.	TGCGCCAGCAGCAGGGAGGATGCATACGAGCAGTACTTC	CASSREDAYEQYF
TRBJ2-3	.	TRBV5-1	.	TGCGCCAGCAGCTCCGGACAGATAGATACGCAGTATTTT	CASSSGQIDTQYF
TRBJ2-7	.	TRBV14	TRBD2	TGTGCCAGCAGCCAGGTAGCGGGGGTGAACTACGAGCAGTACTTC	CASSQVAGVNYEQYF
TRBJ2-1	few	TRBV2	TRBD2	TGTGCCAGCAGTGAAGCCGGGACTAGCGGGGGTCGACAGTTCTTC	CASSEAGTSGGRQFF
TRBJ1-1	.	TRBV19	TRBD1	TGTGCCAGTAGTATCCGGGACAGGGCCATGAACACTGAAGCTTTCTTT	CASSIRDRAMNTEAFF
TRBJ1-3	.	TRBV2	TRBD1	TGTGCCAGCAGGCGACTTAGACAGGGAGTAGGTGGAAACACCATATATTTT	CASRRLRQGVGGNTIYF
TRBJ1-5	.	TRBV28	.	TGTGCCAGCAGCCGGTCGGACAACTCGAATCAGCCCCAGCATTTT	CASSRSDNSNQPQHF
TRBJ1-3	.	TRBV10-3	.	TGTGCCATCAGTGAGCCGACAGCGGGAAACACCATATATTTT	CAISEPTAGNTIYF
TRBJ1-2	once	TRBV7-8	.	TGTGCCAGCAGCCCGAGGGTAGGGAACTATGGCTACACCTTC	CASSPRVGNYGYTF
TRBJ1-6	.	TRBV5-3	TRBD1	TGTGCCAGAAGCTCGGACGCCGGGACAGATCAAATATATAATTCACCCCTCCACTTT	CARSSDAGTDQIYNSPLHF
TRBJ2-1	.	TRBV29-1	TRBD1	TGCAGCGGCGGACAGGTACTCAATGAGCAGTTCTTC	CSGGQVLNEQFF
TRBJ1-1	.	TRBV19	TRBD1	TGTGCCAGTAGTATCCGCCGCACAGGGGGCTCGGGGACTGAAGCTTTCTTT	CASSIRRTGGSGTEAFF
TRBJ1-5	.	TRBV7-2	.	TGTGCCAGCAGCTTAAATTCTGATCAGCCCCAGCATTTT	CASSLNSDQPQHF
TRBJ1-2	.	TRBV6-6	.	TGTGCCGGCAGAGAGAGGAACAGGGAAGATGGCTACACCTTC	CAGRERNREDGYTF
TRBJ1-5	.	TRBV19	.	TGTGGTGCGGGGACGGGCTATCAGCCCCAGCATTTT	CGAGTGYQPQHF
TRBJ1-3	.	TRBV19	.	TGTGCCAGTAGTACCTTGACAGTCACGGACACCATATATTTT	CASSTLTVTDTIYF
TRBJ2-5	.	TRBV5-8	TRBD2	TGTGCCAGCAGCTTGGGGCAACTACTAGCGGGTCAAGAGACCCAGTACTTC	CASSLGQLLAGQETQYF
TRBJ2-1	.	TRBV5-4	.	TGTGCCAGCAGCTTGGGACAGGCCTACAATGAGCAGTTCTTC	CASSLGQAYNEQFF
TRBJ1-1	.	TRBV11-2	.	TGTGCCAGCAGCCCCCTCCGGGGTTCTCACACTGAAGCTTTCTTT	CASSPLRGSHTEAFF
TRBJ1-6	few	TRBV7-3	.	TGTGCCAGCAGCTTAGGGGGGACCAATTCACCCCTCCACTTT	CASSLGGTNSPLHF